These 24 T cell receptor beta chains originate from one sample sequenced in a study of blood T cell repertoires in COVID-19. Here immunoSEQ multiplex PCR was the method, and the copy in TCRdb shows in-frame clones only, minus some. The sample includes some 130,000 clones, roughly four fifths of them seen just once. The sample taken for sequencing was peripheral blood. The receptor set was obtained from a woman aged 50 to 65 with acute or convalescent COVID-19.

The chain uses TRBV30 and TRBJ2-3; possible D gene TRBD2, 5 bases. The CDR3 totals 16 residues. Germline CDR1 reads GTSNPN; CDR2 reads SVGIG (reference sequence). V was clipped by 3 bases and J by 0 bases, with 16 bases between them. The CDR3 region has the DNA TGTGCCTGGAGAGGTCACGCGGGTAATAGCACAGATACGCAGTATTTT. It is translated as CAWRGHAGNSTDTQYF.

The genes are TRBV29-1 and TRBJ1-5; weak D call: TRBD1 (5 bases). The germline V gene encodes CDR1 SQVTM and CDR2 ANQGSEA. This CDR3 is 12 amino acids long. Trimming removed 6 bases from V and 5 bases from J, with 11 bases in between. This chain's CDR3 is CSVQVGDQPQHF. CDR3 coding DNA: TGCAGCGTACAGGTCGGCGATCAGCCCCAGCATTTT. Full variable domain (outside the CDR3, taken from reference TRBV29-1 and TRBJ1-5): SAVISQKPSRDICQRGTSLTIQCQVDSQVTMMFWYRQQPGQSLTLIATANQGSEATYESGFVIDKFPISRPNLTFSTLTVSNMSPEDSSIYLCSVQVGDQPQHFGDGTRLSIL.

CDR3: CASSLSGGRGEKLFF. CDR3 nucleotide sequence: TGTGCCAGCAGCTTGTCCGGGGGGCGCGGGGAAAAACTGTTTTTT. The chain links TRBV5-6 to TRBJ1-4; weak D call: TRBD1 (6 bases). CDR3 length: 15 amino acids. V shed 1 base and J shed 8 bases, with 15 bases lying between them. Germline CDR1 reads SGHDT; CDR2 reads YYEEEE.

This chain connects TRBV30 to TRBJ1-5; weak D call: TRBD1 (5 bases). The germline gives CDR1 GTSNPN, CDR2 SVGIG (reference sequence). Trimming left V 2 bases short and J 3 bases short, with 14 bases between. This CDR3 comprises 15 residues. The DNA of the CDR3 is TGTGCCTGGAGTTCGGGGGGGAAGGCCAATCAGCCCCAGCATTTT. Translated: CAWSSGGKANQPQHF.

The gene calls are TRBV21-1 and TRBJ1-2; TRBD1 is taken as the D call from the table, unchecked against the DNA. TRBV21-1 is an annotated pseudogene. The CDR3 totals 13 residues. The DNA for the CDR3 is TGTGCCAGCACGAGACAGGTGCCTTTGGGCTACACCTTC. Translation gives CASTRQVPLGYTF.

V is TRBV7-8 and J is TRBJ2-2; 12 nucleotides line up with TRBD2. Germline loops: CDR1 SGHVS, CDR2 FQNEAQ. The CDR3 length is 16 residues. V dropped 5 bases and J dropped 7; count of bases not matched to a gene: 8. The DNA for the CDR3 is TGTGCCAGCAGCAGAGAAGGACTAGCGGGGATCGGGGAGCTGTTTTTT. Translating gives CASSREGLAGIGELFF.

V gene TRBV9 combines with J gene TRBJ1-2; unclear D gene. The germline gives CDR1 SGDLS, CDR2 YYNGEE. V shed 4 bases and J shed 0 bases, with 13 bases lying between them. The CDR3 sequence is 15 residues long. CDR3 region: CASSPRLATNYGYTF. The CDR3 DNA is TGTGCCAGCAGCCCCCGGTTAGCGACTAACTATGGCTACACCTTC. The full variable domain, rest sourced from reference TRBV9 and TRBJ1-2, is DSGVTQTPKHLITATGQRVTLRCSPRSGDLSVYWYQQSLDQGLQFLIQYYNGEERAKGNILERFSAQQFPDLHSELNLSSLELGDSALYFCASSPRLATNYGYTFGSGTRLTVV.

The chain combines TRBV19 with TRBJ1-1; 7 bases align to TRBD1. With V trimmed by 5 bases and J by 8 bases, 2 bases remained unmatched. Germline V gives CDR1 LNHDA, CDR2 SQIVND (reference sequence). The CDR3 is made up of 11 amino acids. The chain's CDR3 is CASSLTGEAFF. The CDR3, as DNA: TGTGCCAGTAGTTTGACAGGGGAAGCTTTCTTT. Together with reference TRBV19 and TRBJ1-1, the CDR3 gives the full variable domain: DGGITQSPKYLFRKEGQNVTLSCEQNLNHDAMYWYRQDPGQGLRLIYYSQIVNDFQKGDIAEGYSVSREKKESFPLTVTSAQKNPTAFYLCASSLTGEAFFGQGTRLTVV.

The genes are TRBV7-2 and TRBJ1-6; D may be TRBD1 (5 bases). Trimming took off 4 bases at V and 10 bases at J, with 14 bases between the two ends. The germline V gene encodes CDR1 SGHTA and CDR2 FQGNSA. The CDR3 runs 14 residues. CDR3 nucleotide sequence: TGTGCCAGCAGCTCTCAGGGAGGAGGATCACCCCTCCACTTT. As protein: CASSSQGGGSPLHF.

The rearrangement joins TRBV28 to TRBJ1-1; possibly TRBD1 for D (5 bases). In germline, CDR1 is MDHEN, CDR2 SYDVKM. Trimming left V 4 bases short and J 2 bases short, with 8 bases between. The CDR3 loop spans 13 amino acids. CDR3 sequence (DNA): TGTGCCAGCAGTTCGACAGTTAACACTGAAGCTTTCTTT. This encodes CASSSTVNTEAFF.

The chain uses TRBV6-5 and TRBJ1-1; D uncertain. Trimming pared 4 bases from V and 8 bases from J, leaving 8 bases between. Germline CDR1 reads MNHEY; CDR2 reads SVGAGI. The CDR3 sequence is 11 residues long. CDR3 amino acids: CASSWAREAFF. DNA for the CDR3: TGTGCCAGCAGTTGGGCAAGGGAAGCTTTCTTT.

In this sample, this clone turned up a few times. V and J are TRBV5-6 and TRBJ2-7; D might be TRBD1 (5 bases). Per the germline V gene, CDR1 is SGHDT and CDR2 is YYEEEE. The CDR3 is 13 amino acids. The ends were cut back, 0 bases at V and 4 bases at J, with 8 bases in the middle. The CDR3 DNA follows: TGTGCCAGCAGCTTGGCAGGGATATACGAGCAGTACTTC. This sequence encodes CASSLAGIYEQYF.

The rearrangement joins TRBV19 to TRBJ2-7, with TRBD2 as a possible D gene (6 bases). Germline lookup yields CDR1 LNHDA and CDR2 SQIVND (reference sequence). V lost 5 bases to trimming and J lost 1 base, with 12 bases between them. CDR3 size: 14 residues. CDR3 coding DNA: TGTGCCAGTAGTGGGCGGGACCCATCCTACGAGCAGTACTTC. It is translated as CASSGRDPSYEQYF.

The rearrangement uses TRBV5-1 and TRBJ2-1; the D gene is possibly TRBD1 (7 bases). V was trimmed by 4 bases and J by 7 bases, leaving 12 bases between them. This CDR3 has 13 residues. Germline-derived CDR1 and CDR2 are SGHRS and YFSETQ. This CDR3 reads CASSPEGANEQFF. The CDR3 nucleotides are TGCGCCAGCAGCCCGGAGGGGGCAAATGAGCAGTTCTTC.

The CDR3 here is CASSLRGTVSDEQFF. In DNA form, the CDR3 reads TGTGCCAGCTCCCTCAGGGGGACAGTCTCGGATGAGCAGTTCTTC. This rearrangement joins TRBV18 to TRBJ2-1; 7 bases agree with TRBD1. V shed 6 bases and J 8 bases; nucleotides not matched to a gene: 13. CDR3 length equals 15 residues. Per germline, CDR1 KGHSH and CDR2 LQKENI.

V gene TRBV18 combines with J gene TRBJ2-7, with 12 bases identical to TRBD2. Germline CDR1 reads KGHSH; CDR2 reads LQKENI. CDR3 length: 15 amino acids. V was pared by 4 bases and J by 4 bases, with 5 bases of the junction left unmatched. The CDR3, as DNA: TGTGCCAGCTCACTTAAGACTAGCGGGGGTTACGAGCAGTACTTC. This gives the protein CASSLKTSGGYEQYF.

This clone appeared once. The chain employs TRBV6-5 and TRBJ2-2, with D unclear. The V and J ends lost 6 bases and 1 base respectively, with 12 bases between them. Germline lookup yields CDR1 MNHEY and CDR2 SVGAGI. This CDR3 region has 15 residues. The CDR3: CASRPIHGNTGELFF. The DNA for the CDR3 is TGTGCCAGCAGACCCATCCACGGGAACACCGGGGAGCTGTTTTTT.

The CDR3 here is CASSWTGNTNTGELFF. CDR3 in DNA: TGCGCCAGCAGCTGGACAGGGAACACGAACACCGGGGAGCTGTTTTTT. This chain connects TRBV5-1 to TRBJ2-2, with 8 nucleotides matching TRBD1. The CDR3 covers 16 residues. Germline values: CDR1 SGHRS, CDR2 YFSETQ. The V gene end was trimmed by 3 bases and the J gene end by 0 bases; junction bases not matched to a gene: 4.

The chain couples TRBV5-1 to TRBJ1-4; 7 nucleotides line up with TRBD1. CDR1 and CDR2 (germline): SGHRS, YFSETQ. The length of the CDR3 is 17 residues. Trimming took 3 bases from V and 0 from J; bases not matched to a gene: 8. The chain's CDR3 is CASSSQGTLATNEKLFF. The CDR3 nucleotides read TGCGCCAGCAGCTCACAGGGGACCCTGGCAACTAATGAAAAACTGTTTTTT.

The DNA for the CDR3 is TGTGCCTGGAGTGATAGCGTGATAGGGCAGTTCTTC. Amino acids: CAWSDSVIGQFF. The chain joins TRBV30 to TRBJ2-1, with a tentative D call TRBD2 (5 bases). Germline-derived CDR1 and CDR2 are GTSNPN and SVGIG (reference sequence). Trimming cost V 1 base and J 12 bases, with 13 bases left between them. CDR3 length: 12 residues. Based on the CDR3 plus reference TRBV30 and TRBJ2-1, the full variable domain is SQTIHQWPATLVQPVGSPLSLECTVEGTSNPNLYWYRQAAGRGLQLLFYSVGIGQISSEVPQNLSASRPQDRQFILSSKKLLLSDSGFYLCAWSDSVIGQFFGPGTRLTVL.

In DNA, the CDR3 is TGTGCCAGCAGCTTAGCAGGGGGGGGCACACAGACCCAGTACTTC. The encoded protein is CASSLAGGGTQTQYF. The V and J genes are TRBV7-9 and TRBJ2-5, with TRBD2 as a possible D gene (7 bases). This CDR3 spans 15 amino acids. The ends were cut back, 0 bases at V and 6 bases at J, with 14 bases in the middle. The germline gives CDR1 SEHNR, CDR2 FQNEAQ (reference sequence).

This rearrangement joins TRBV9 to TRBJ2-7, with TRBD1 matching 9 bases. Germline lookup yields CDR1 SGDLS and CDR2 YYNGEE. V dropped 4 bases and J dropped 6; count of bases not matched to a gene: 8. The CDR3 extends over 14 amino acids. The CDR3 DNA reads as TGTGCCAGCAGCCCTGGGGACAGGGTCGCCGAGCAGTACTTC. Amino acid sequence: CASSPGDRVAEQYF. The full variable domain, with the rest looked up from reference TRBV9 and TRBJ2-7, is DSGVTQTPKHLITATGQRVTLRCSPRSGDLSVYWYQQSLDQGLQFLIQYYNGEERAKGNILERFSAQQFPDLHSELNLSSLELGDSALYFCASSPGDRVAEQYFGPGTRLTVT.

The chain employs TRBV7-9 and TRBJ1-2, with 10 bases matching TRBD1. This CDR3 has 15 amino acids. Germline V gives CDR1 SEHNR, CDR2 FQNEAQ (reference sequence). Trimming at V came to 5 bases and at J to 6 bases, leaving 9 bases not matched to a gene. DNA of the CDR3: TGTGCCAGCAGCCGATCCCTAGGGACAGGGGATGGCTACACCTTC. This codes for CASSRSLGTGDGYTF.

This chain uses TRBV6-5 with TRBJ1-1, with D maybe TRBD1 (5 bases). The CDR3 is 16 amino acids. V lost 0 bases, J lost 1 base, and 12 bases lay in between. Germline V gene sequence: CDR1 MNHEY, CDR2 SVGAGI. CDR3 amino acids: CASSYSMGLKNTEAFF. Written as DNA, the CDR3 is TGTGCCAGCAGTTACTCGATGGGGCTGAAGAACACTGAAGCTTTCTTT.